This section outlines one TCR beta chain sequence together with its context. What it binds is not known. The germline V and J ends were trimmed by 5 bases and 4 bases, with 14 bases remaining between them. The germline gives CDR1 LGHNA, CDR2 YNFKEQ. The length of the CDR3 is 14 residues. The data originate from a study of cytomegalovirus exposure and HLA in healthy donors. Study-wide results and caveats: V- and J-gene trimming in TCR beta was tied to a missense DCLRE1C variant by an analysis performed later.

60 Vbeta and 13 Jbeta primers were used in PCR. Only in-frame clones appear in the TCRdb table, and some are missing; sequencing was by immunoSEQ multiplex PCR. The sample has about 140,000 clones, less than 80% seen once; the top ten hold approximately 8.8%. Donors were ostensibly healthy at sampling, although undocumented immune exposures were probable. Sequenced input: PBMCs. V and J are TRBV4-2 and TRBJ1-1, with TRBD1 as a possible D gene (6 bases). This receptor was obtained from a woman aged 50 to 60 in good health and CMV-seropositive. The CDR3 DNA sequence: TGTGCCAGCAGCGACCTCAGGGGAATCACTGAAGCTTTCTTT. Protein sequence: CASSDLRGITEAFF.